The rows below give T cell receptor beta chains drawn from one sample of a study of blood T cell repertoires in COVID-19. Profiling relied on immunoSEQ multiplex PCR, and the TCRdb table lists in-frame clones only, not all of them. The profile shows roughly 200,000 clones, 86% of them singletons. The sequenced sample consisted of PBMCs or T cells enriched from blood (not recorded which). These receptors were taken from a man aged 40-55 years with acute COVID-19. Each CDR3 is given with its conserved first and last residue. Each record gives: V gene, clone size, CDR3 protein. Some rows have no size entry. The others give once, few or many, or a class for an expanded clone.

TRBV15 | . | CATSRGWGGTYNEQFF
TRBV11-2 | . | CASSPASGSRGEQYF
TRBV3-1/TRBV3-2 | . | CASSQGQGGYGYTF
TRBV5-1 | . | CASSKDGQVLSYEQYF
TRBV27 | . | CASSPGLPETQYF
TRBV5-1 | . | CASSLTGASGANVLTF
TRBV7-2 | . | CASSQLAGVAGEQFF
TRBV9 | . | CASSDGQGAYNSPLHF
TRBV7-4 | . | CASSPENTEAFF
TRBV7-6 | . | CASSLALGSSGNTIYF
TRBV5-5 | once | CASSPPGHSMNTEAFF
TRBV6-2/TRBV6-3 | . | CASSYRGLAKNIQYF
TRBV12-5 | . | CASGLNPATLDYEQYF
TRBV24-1 | . | CATSDPPGDEQYF
TRBV7-3 | . | CASSVGTSGSYEQYF
TRBV6-5 | . | CASSSPAGGWYF
TRBV9 | . | CASSDSNYGYTF
TRBV4-3 | . | CASSQKQVTTATGELFF
TRBV7-8 | . | CASSEGLAGTSSYNEQFF
TRBV2 | . | CASNGASGNPETQYF